Each of the 13 T cell receptor beta chains below was sequenced from the same sample in a study of cytomegalovirus exposure and HLA in healthy donors. Amplification used 60 Vbeta primers and 13 Jbeta primers. Using immunoSEQ multiplex PCR, the repertoire was profiled, and TCRdb retains in-frame clones only, with some absent. The sample contains more than 35,000 clones, 53% of which appear only once. The sample was PBMCs. The source is a woman between 40 and 55 years old in good health and CMV-seropositive.

This chain uses TRBV12-5 with TRBJ1-2; D is uncertain. Trimming took off 5 bases at V and 4 bases at J, with 11 bases between the two ends. The germline V gene has CDR1 LGHNT and CDR2 FRNRAP. The CDR3 has 13 amino acids. CDR3 loop: CASGLAQTYGYTF. CDR3 DNA: TGTGCTAGTGGTCTAGCACAGACCTATGGCTACACCTTC.

This clone was observed a single time. The chain couples TRBV29-1 to TRBJ2-5; the match to TRBD1 covers 7 bases. The closer fit of TRBJ2-7 to the DNA end suggests the J call may be wrong. In germline, CDR1 is SQVTM, CDR2 ANQGSEA. The CDR3 length is 13 residues. CDR3 bases: TGCAGCGTGGCCCGGGACAGTACCTACGAGCAGTACTTC. This gives the protein CSVARDSTYEQYF.

On this clone itself: A read error may produce the germline difference seen at one junction end. The rearrangement links TRBV7-2 to TRBJ2-5; D is perhaps TRBD1 (6 bases). The CDR3 extends over 16 amino acids. Germline V gene lookup returns CDR1 SGHTA and CDR2 FQGNSA. The CDR3 loop reads CVSSLTTGTVTETQYF. The CDR3 DNA follows: TGTGTCAGCAGCTTAACTACAGGGACGGTGACGGAGACCCAGTACTTC.

There are a few counts of this clone. The chain has TRBV7-3 and TRBJ2-7; 7 nucleotides line up with TRBD1. The germline gives CDR1 SGHTA, CDR2 FQGTGA. Trimming removed 2 bases from V and 6 bases from J; junction bases left unmatched: 4. The CDR3 spans 13 residues. The DNA of the CDR3 is TGTGCCAGCAGCTTAGCAGGGGGTGGCGAGCAGTACTTC. As protein: CASSLAGGGEQYF.

This rearrangement joins TRBV15 to TRBJ1-1; TRBD1 aligns across 9 bases. The CDR3 is 13 amino acids. V gave up 8 bases and J gave up 4 bases; unmatched junction bases: 5. Per germline, CDR1 LNHNV and CDR2 YYDKDF (reference sequence). For the CDR3, the DNA is TGTGCCACCCACAGGGGGCTGGGCACTGAAGCTTTCTTT. Amino acid sequence: CATHRGLGTEAFF.

V is TRBV7-2 and J is TRBJ2-5, with D perhaps TRBD2 (6 bases). The V end lost 5 bases, the J end lost 9 bases, and 13 bases lay between the germline ends. The CDR3 is 12 amino acids. Per the germline V gene, CDR1 is SGHTA and CDR2 is FQGNSA. The CDR3 spells CASSPGGTAQYF. CDR3 DNA sequence: TGTGCCAGCAGCCCTGGCGGGACGGCCCAGTACTTC.

The chain combines TRBV4-2 with TRBJ2-3; perhaps TRBD2 as D (5 bases). The CDR3 is 15 residues long. Germline values: CDR1 LGHNA, CDR2 YNFKEQ. V dropped 2 bases and J dropped 2 bases, with 11 bases sitting between them. The CDR3 DNA reads TGTGCCAGCAGCCAAAGACTAACGGACACAGATACGCAGTATTTT. This encodes CASSQRLTDTDTQYF.

This clone was seen more than once but under ten times. The V gene is TRBV6-6, the J gene TRBJ2-3; no reliable D call. This CDR3 region has 13 residues. V was trimmed by 7 bases and J by 0 bases, leaving 8 bases between them. Germline loops: CDR1 MNHNY, CDR2 SVGAGI (reference sequence). The CDR3 reads CASTETSTDTQYF. The CDR3 DNA follows: TGTGCCAGCACCGAGACTAGCACAGATACGCAGTATTTT.

The chain couples TRBV5-4 to TRBJ2-2; no reliable D call. Per the germline V gene, CDR1 is SGHNT and CDR2 is YYREEE (reference sequence). The V and J ends lost 5 bases and 7 bases respectively, with 9 bases between them. There are 12 residues in the CDR3. The CDR3 DNA follows: TGTGCCAGCAGGCCCCTAAACGGGGAGCTGTTTTTT. Encoded protein: CASRPLNGELFF.

Worth noting for this clone: The sample carries other DNA sequences with the same CDR3. This chain's CDR3 is CASSEDGTGYPNEQFF. The CDR3 region has the DNA TGCGCCAGCAGTGAGGATGGGACAGGTTACCCCAATGAGCAGTTCTTC. This sequence joins TRBV10-2 and TRBJ2-1; 8 bases align to TRBD1. Germline V gene sequence: CDR1 WSHSY, CDR2 SAAADI. Losses at the gene ends were 2 bases for V and 6 bases for J; bases not matched to a gene: 9. This CDR3 is 16 amino acids long.

The V and J genes are TRBV7-2 and TRBJ2-1, with D possibly being TRBD2 (6 bases). The V gene's germline CDR1 is SGHTA and CDR2 FQGNSA. The CDR3 sequence is 14 residues long. Trimming left V 1 base short and J 4 bases short, with 8 bases between. The CDR3 here is CASSLVREYNEQFF. Here the CDR3 DNA reads TGTGCCAGCAGCTTAGTTCGGGAGTACAATGAGCAGTTCTTC. The full variable domain, in which reference TRBV7-2 and TRBJ2-1 provide the parts outside the CDR3, is GAGVSQSPSNKVTEKGKDVELRCDPISGHTALYWYRQSLGQGLEFLIYFQGNSAPDKSGLPSDRFSAERTGGSVSTLTIQRTQQEDSAVYLCASSLVREYNEQFFGPGTRLTVL.

The V call is TRBV6-5, the J call TRBJ2-3; D remains unclear. The CDR3 consists of 13 residues. The germline V gene has CDR1 MNHEY and CDR2 SVGAGI. V dropped 5 bases and J dropped 4 bases, with 10 bases sitting between them. DNA for the CDR3: TGTGCCAGCAGTCAGACAAACCCAGATACGCAGTATTTT. As protein: CASSQTNPDTQYF.

The chain recombines TRBV12-5 with TRBJ1-2, with a possible D match to TRBD1 (5 bases). The CDR3 runs to 13 residues. V gave up 5 bases and J gave up 8 bases, with 15 bases separating them. CDR1 is LGHNT, CDR2 FRNRAP, per germline. CDR3 protein: CASGIEAGIGYTF. CDR3 in DNA: TGTGCTAGTGGTATAGAGGCAGGGATCGGCTACACCTTC.